This T cell receptor (beta chain) came from a study of CD4 T cells in relation to SARS-CoV-2 and coronaviruses. Points from the study as a whole: Crossreactivity was assessed only for spike protein, not other viral proteins. In around 60% of donors, memory CD4+ clonotypes crossrecognized SARS-CoV-2 and at least one common cold coronavirus spike.

Before the COVID-19 pandemic, during about 2011-2019, CD4+ T cells were taken from unexposed donors. CD4+ T cells were isolated from the cells after around 9 days of culture. Profiling relied on immunoSEQ multiplex PCR, and the TCRdb table lists in-frame clones only, not all of them. In the table there are roughly 28,000 clones, just under 75% of which are singletons. Concerning this clone: Its antigen is not identified.

The CDR3 contains 11 residues. The germline V gene encodes CDR1 MNHEY and CDR2 SVGAGI. V was cut by 7 bases and J by 4 bases, with 6 bases left in between. Sequencing was done on a sample of CD4+ T cells from PBMCs, cultured in vitro. This chain connects TRBV6-5 to TRBJ2-3; D is uncertain. This TCR derives from a human donor in good health. The CDR3 spells CASTEADTQYF. In DNA, the CDR3 is TGTGCCAGCACCGAGGCAGATACGCAGTATTTT.